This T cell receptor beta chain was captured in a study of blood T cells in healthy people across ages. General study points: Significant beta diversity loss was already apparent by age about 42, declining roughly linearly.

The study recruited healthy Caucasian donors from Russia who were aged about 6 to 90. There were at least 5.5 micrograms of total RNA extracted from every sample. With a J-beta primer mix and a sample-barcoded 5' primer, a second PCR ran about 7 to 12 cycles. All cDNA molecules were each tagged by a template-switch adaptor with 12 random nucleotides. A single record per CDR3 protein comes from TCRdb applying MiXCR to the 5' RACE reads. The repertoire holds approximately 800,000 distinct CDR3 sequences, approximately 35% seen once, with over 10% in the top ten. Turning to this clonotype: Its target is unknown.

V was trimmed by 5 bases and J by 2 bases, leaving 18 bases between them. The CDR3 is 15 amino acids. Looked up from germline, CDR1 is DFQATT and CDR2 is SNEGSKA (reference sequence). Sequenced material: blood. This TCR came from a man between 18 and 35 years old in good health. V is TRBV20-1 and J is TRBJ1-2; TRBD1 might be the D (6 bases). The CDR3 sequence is CSARGVDRSNYGYTF. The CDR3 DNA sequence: TGCAGTGCTCGAGGGGTAGACAGGTCCAACTATGGCTACACCTTC.